This TCR beta chain comes out of a study of T cells after yellow fever vaccination. Germline CDR1 and CDR2: SEHNR and FQNEAQ (reference sequence). V was shortened by 1 base and J by 6 bases, with 4 bases between the two germline ends. The CDR3 contains 12 residues. Notes on the study in general: The CD4 and CD8 compartments had a small share of their clonotypes in common. Weaker, the secondary response peaked sooner, at day 5 versus 15. Post-booster samples contained most primary-vaccination clones (approximately 97% CD4, less than 90% CD8).

This clonotype came up a few times. Its target is unknown. TCRdb called the 5' RACE reads again in MiXCR, with one record for every CDR3 protein. The sample consists of 300,000 or so distinct CDR3 sequences, roughly 8.7% of them appearing once. Sequencing used CD4+ T cells sorted from PBMCs, obtained 5 days after the yellow fever booster vaccination. The sequence came from a man aged 18 to 35 who received the YFV17D yellow fever vaccine. The chain has TRBV7-9 and TRBJ1-5; D uncertain. CDR3: CASSLGIQPQHF. The CDR3 nucleotides read TGTGCCAGCAGCTTAGGCATTCAGCCCCAGCATTTT.